This T cell receptor (beta chain) was found in a study of OX40 agonist ivuxolimab in advanced cancers. The CDR3 spans 13 residues. Trimming took 10 bases from V and 4 from J, leaving 14 bases between them. Germline loops: CDR1 SGHAT, CDR2 FQNNGV. The table came from immunoSEQ multiplex PCR; TCRdb's copy has only in-frame clones and leaves some out. This table has roughly 77,000 clones, just under 95% appearing once. This chain joins TRBV11-2 and TRBJ1-3; unclear D gene. This TCR was recovered from an adult with an advanced solid tumor such as melanoma, head and neck, liver or kidney cancer. The input for sequencing was CD4+ or CD8+ T cells sorted from blood, taken in a trial of the OX40 agonist ivuxolimab. CDR3 sequence reads: CATRAPRGNTIYF. The CDR3, as DNA: TGTGCCACTCGGGCCCCACGGGGAAACACCATATATTTT.